This entry is about one TCR beta chain. Its antigen remains unidentified. One end of the junction fails to match germline, which may point to a read error. This sample is part of a study of molecular identifiers for immune sequencing clone quantification. The study, taken as a whole, reports: Clones above 20 RNA copies contained over 97% of effector molecules but under 1% of naive ones.

Making the bulk TCR libraries relied on previously described methods and listed TCR primers. TCRdb redid the calling of the PCR reads with MiXCR, one entry per CDR3 protein. The sample contains hundreds of thousands of distinct CDR3 sequences, 25% of which appear only once. The length of the CDR3 is 15 residues. In germline, CDR1 is SGDLS, CDR2 YYNGEE. The rearrangement joins TRBV9 to TRBJ2-3; D possibly matches TRBD1 or TRBD2 (5 bases each). The TCR originated in a human donor in good health. Some libraries in this study had Jurkat cell RNA spiked in. The specimen sequenced was naive CD8+ T cells from blood, with Jurkat cell RNA spiked in. Subset in this sample: FACS-sorted CD8+CD4-CCR7+CD45RA+ naive T cells. CDR3 sequence (DNA): TGTGCCGGCAGCGTAACCGGGACCGCGAGAGATACGCAGTATTTT. Residues: CAGSVTGTARDTQYF.